This T cell receptor (beta chain) was sequenced during a study of glioma-infiltrating T cells. The iRepertoire nested amplicon-rescue multiplex PCR amplified TCR alpha and beta CDR3s from RNA. One entry per CDR3 protein, called by TCRdb with MiXCR from the multiplex PCR reads. The sample has roughly 100,000 distinct CDR3 sequences; 25% to 35% are singletons. The CDR3 spans 14 residues. V gave up 6 bases and J gave up 1 base; unmatched junction bases: 7. Germline V gives CDR1 DFQATT, CDR2 SNEGSKA (reference sequence). In its sample, this clonotype was seen a few times. The sequence was obtained from a human donor with low-grade glioma or glioblastoma, undergoing nonglioma brain surgery, or in good health (not recorded which). V is TRBV20-1 and J is TRBJ2-5, with 8 bases fitting TRBD1. The source material was glioma tissue, nonneoplastic brain tissue, or PBMCs (not recorded which). The CDR3 sequence: CSARGRGPQETQYF. As DNA, the CDR3 is TGCAGTGCCAGGGGGCGGGGCCCCCAAGAGACCCAGTACTTC.